The 10 T cell receptor beta chains below come from one sample, sequenced in a study of vaccination effects on CD4 cells after COVID-19. Their antigens are not known. TCRdb's table, derived via immunoSEQ multiplex PCR, lists solely in-frame clones and lacks some. Here the sample spans approximately 50,000 clones, roughly three quarters being singletons. At the end of about 10 days of culture, CD4+ T cells were isolated. The specimen comprised CD4+ T cells from PBMCs cultured without peptide, sampled before COVID-19 vaccination. The receptors shown here come from a human donor who had a prior SARS-CoV-2 infection.

The rearrangement joins TRBV30 to TRBJ1-6; 9 nucleotides align to TRBD1. CDR1 is GTSNPN, CDR2 SVGIG, per germline (reference sequence). The CDR3 is 14 amino acids. Germline trimming cut 3 bases from V and 7 bases from J; bases unmatched to any gene: 4. DNA for the CDR3: TGTGCCTGGAGGACAGGGGGTTTAAATTCACCCCTCCACTTT. Residues: CAWRTGGLNSPLHF.

This chain connects TRBV30 to TRBJ2-2; 10 bases are shared with TRBD1. This CDR3 region has 15 residues. V was clipped by 2 bases and J by 3 bases; unmatched bases: 3. CDR1 is GTSNPN and CDR2 is SVGIG in the germline V gene (reference sequence). The CDR3 reads CAWSRQGAHTGELFF. The CDR3 nucleotides read TGTGCCTGGAGTAGACAGGGGGCGCACACCGGGGAGCTGTTTTTT.

The chain joins TRBV9 to TRBJ1-3; D uncertain. The germline V and J ends were trimmed by 0 bases and 1 base, with 5 bases remaining between them. The CDR3 runs 14 residues. Germline CDR1 SGDLS, CDR2 YYNGEE. Written as DNA, the CDR3 is TGTGCCAGCAGCGTAGAGTATTCTGGAAACACCATATATTTT. Encoded protein: CASSVEYSGNTIYF.

This chain connects TRBV7-9 to TRBJ2-2, with 9 bases fitting TRBD2. The CDR3 is made up of 16 amino acids. CDR1 and CDR2 from the germline V gene are SEHNR and FQNEAQ (reference sequence). With V trimmed by 0 bases and J by 6 bases, 5 bases remained unmatched. CDR3 DNA: TGTGCCAGCAGCTTAGCGGCGGGAGGGCCGCCCGGGGAGCTGTTTTTT. This gives the protein CASSLAAGGPPGELFF.

This clone was seen only a few times. This rearrangement joins TRBV27 to TRBJ1-5; 7 nucleotides match TRBD1. Germline values: CDR1 MNHEY, CDR2 SMNVEV (reference sequence). This CDR3 is 16 amino acids long. V dropped 6 bases and J dropped 2; count of bases not matched to a gene: 10. The CDR3 region has the DNA TGTGCCAGCAGGCGACAGGGTAGTCGGGGCAATCAGCCCCAGCATTTT. Translating it yields CASRRQGSRGNQPQHF.

The V gene is TRBV30, the J gene TRBJ1-2, with TRBD1 identical over 7 bases. The V segment lost 8 bases and the J segment 6 bases; nucleotides outside the gene matches: 6. The CDR3 has 11 amino acids. Looked up from germline, CDR1 is GTSNPN and CDR2 is SVGIG (reference sequence). The CDR3: CARETGNGYTF. Here the CDR3 DNA reads TGTGCCCGTGAGACAGGGAATGGCTACACCTTC.

V is TRBV9 and J is TRBJ2-3; D remains unclear. Deletions cut 0 bases from V and 3 bases from J, with 5 bases between. CDR3 length: 13 residues. Germline V lookup: CDR1 SGDLS, CDR2 YYNGEE. The CDR3 DNA reads as TGTGCCAGCAGCGTAGACACAACAGATACGCAGTATTTT. Encoded protein: CASSVDTTDTQYF. Full variable domain (missing parts from reference TRBV9 and TRBJ2-3): DSGVTQTPKHLITATGQRVTLRCSPRSGDLSVYWYQQSLDQGLQFLIQYYNGEERAKGNILERFSAQQFPDLHSELNLSSLELGDSALYFCASSVDTTDTQYFGPGTRLTVL.

This clone came up a few times. V usage is TRBV4-1 and J usage is TRBJ1-2, with a weak D call TRBD1 (5 bases). From germline, CDR1 is MGHRA and CDR2 YSYEKL. The CDR3 is 14 residues long. V was cut by 2 bases and J by 8 bases, with 15 bases left in between. The CDR3: CASSQFDSTGGYTF. Written as DNA, the CDR3 is TGCGCCAGCAGCCAATTTGACAGTACTGGAGGCTACACCTTC.

The CDR3 sequence is CASTSWGLARFSYEQYF. DNA for the CDR3: TGTGCCAGCACTTCCTGGGGGCTAGCACGTTTTTCCTACGAGCAGTACTTC. The genes are TRBV21-1 and TRBJ2-7; the D call of TRBD1 is as the table states it, not checked on the DNA. TRBV21-1 is designated a pseudogene. The CDR3 is 17 amino acids.

This sequence joins TRBV3-1 (or the pseudogene TRBV3-2) and TRBJ1-1; possible D gene TRBD1, 5 bases. V gave up 2 bases and J gave up 10 bases, with 11 bases separating them. The CDR3 is 12 residues long. The germline V gene has CDR1 LGHDT and CDR2 YNNKEL (reference sequence). As DNA, the CDR3 is TGTGCCAGCAGCCAACTGGGTAGGGGAGCTTTCTTT. Translating it yields CASSQLGRGAFF.